This T cell receptor (beta chain) was recovered during a study of T cell responses to AZD1222 COVID-19 vaccine. Trimming took off 6 bases at V and 3 bases at J, with 5 bases between the two ends. This CDR3 spans 12 amino acids. Germline V lookup: CDR1 LNHDA, CDR2 SQIVND (reference sequence). General observations from the study: Seropositive status at baseline applied to only a handful of AZD1222 recipients. Clonal diversity may have been underestimated in mostly white British donors. Repertoire sampling happened only post peak T cell response. CD4 TCRs linked to vaccination spanned spike, dominating at 160-218 and 743-854.

Details on this clone: The antigen is not known.

Assay used: immunoSEQ multiplex PCR; TCRdb lists only in-frame clones, some missing. The repertoire holds 90,000 to 150,000 clones, with 87% as singletons. The specimen comprised peripheral blood, sampled on day 0 of AZD1222 vaccination. The TCR sequence derives from an adult in good health. The V and J genes are TRBV19 and TRBJ2-2; D remains unclear. CDR3 DNA: TGTGCCAGTAGCCAAGACACCGGGGAGCTGTTTTTT. Translated: CASSQDTGELFF.